These T cell receptor beta chains were read from a single sample in a study of T cells in Graves' hyperthyroidism and ophthalmopathy. TCRdb reprocessed the multiplex PCR reads with MiXCR, giving one entry per CDR3 protein. The table records 300,000 to 450,000 distinct CDR3 sequences, over 15% of them present only once. Sample: blood. The receptors come from a woman aged 40-49 years with Graves' ophthalmopathy. Each CDR3 is given with its conserved first and last residue.

V gene	J gene	CDR3 protein
TRBV9	TRBJ2-7	CASSARTGSEQYF
TRBV27	TRBJ2-7	CASSTSGGGFYEQYF
TRBV12-3/TRBV12-4	TRBJ1-1	CASSPRQGLGMDTEAFF
TRBV2	TRBJ2-2	CATIQGAGVNTGELFF
TRBV7-2	TRBJ1-1	CASSLRENTEAFF
TRBV9	TRBJ2-2	CASSSSSGAGTGELFF
TRBV2	TRBJ1-1	CASTEGQGNTEAFF
TRBV27	TRBJ2-5	CASSPYLRTGGGETQYF
TRBV4-2	TRBJ2-6	CASSQVSGGPGLSGANVLTF
TRBV20-1	TRBJ1-6	CSVYRGQNSPLHF
TRBV12-3/TRBV12-4	TRBJ1-5	CASSFSGYNQPQHF
TRBV7-2	TRBJ1-2	CASSLEEGASYGYTF
TRBV12-3/TRBV12-4	TRBJ2-5	CASSLGHRQETQYF
TRBV19	TRBJ1-2	CASSLYSASMPYGYTF
TRBV7-9	TRBJ2-5	CASSLGKRVGETQYF
TRBV28	TRBJ1-2	CASSLTRQVPGYTF
TRBV5-1	TRBJ2-7	CASSLASRSHEQYF
TRBV12-3/TRBV12-4	TRBJ2-1	CASSRLAVSYNEQFF
TRBV6-2/TRBV6-3	TRBJ1-2	CASSYSGRGGYTF
TRBV12-3/TRBV12-4	TRBJ1-1	CASSLALSSTEAFF
TRBV4-1	TRBJ1-1	CASSSLGQGNTEAFF
TRBV6-5	TRBJ2-1	CASSYSRKRSGEQFF
TRBV6-1	TRBJ1-5	CASSRSSHSNQPQHF
TRBV28	TRBJ1-1	CASSQGTGGFDTEAFF
TRBV30	TRBJ2-7	CAWRRTGGSYEQYF
TRBV6-1	TRBJ1-5	CASSDRGNQPQHF
TRBV12-3/TRBV12-4	TRBJ2-2	CASSRALGELFF
TRBV7-9	TRBJ2-5	CASTVDGKETQYF
TRBV10-3	TRBJ1-1	CAISESTRGRITEAFF
TRBV2	TRBJ2-5	CASSEEGGETQYF
TRBV20-1	TRBJ1-2	CSARGPYGYTF
TRBV10-3	TRBJ1-1	CAISAGTGEAFF